Listed below are T cell receptor beta chains from one sample, sequenced in a study of response to subunit inactivated influenza vaccine. One entry per CDR3 protein, called by TCRdb with MiXCR from the RT-PCR reads. The top ten hold about a tenth of the sample, which has about 830,000 distinct CDR3 sequences, roughly 18% seen once. Material: PBMCs from blood, obtained about 5 days after vaccination. The receptors originated from a man aged 45-65 years who received an inactivated influenza vaccine. Each CDR3 is given with its conserved first and last residue. The D gene is left open where the match is weak. Expanded clones get a size class; other rows say once, few or many, or leave the size out.

V gene	D gene	J gene	clone size	CDR3 DNA	CDR3 protein
TRBV30	.	TRBJ2-7	many	TGTGCCTGGAGCAAAGGGACTCCCCGCGAGCAGTACTTC	CAWSKGTPREQYF
TRBV5-8	.	TRBJ2-3	few	TGTGCCAGCAACCGGGACATCGGGCAGTATTTT	CASNRDIGQYF
TRBV6-2/TRBV6-3	TRBD2	TRBJ2-7	.	TGTGCCAGCAGTTACGTTTTGCGGGGGAGGAAGCAGTACTTC	CASSYVLRGRKQYF
TRBV12-3/TRBV12-4	TRBD2	TRBJ2-1	.	TGTGGCAGCAGTTTTGGGACTAGCGGGAGTGGTGAGCAGTTCTTC	CGSSFGTSGSGEQFF
TRBV19	TRBD2	TRBJ2-7	.	TGTGCCAGTAGTATGCTCCTAGCGGGAGGTGGCTACGAGCAGTACTTC	CASSMLLAGGGYEQYF
TRBV29-1	.	TRBJ2-2	many	TGCAGCGCCGACCGTCCCGGAGGGGAGCTGTTTTTT	CSADRPGGELFF
TRBV4-2	.	TRBJ2-4	many	TGTGCCAGCAGCCAAGACCCTCCCAACAGGATCGACATTCAGTACTTC	CASSQDPPNRIDIQYF
TRBV15	TRBD1	TRBJ2-7	few	TGTGCCACCAGCTACCACCACGGGCAGGGGGCCTCCTACGAGCAGTACTTC	CATSYHHGQGASYEQYF
TRBV7-2	.	TRBJ2-2	.	TGTGCCAGCAGCGGCGCCGGGGGGCGGGTTGCCGGGGAGCTGTTTTTT	CASSGAGGRVAGELFF
TRBV7-8	.	TRBJ2-5	.	TGTGCCAGCAGCTCACGACAGTCACAAGAGACCCAGTACTTC	CASSSRQSQETQYF
TRBV5-1	TRBD2	TRBJ2-3	.	TGCGCCAGCAGCTTGCAGGCGGGGGAGTGGGAAGATACGCAGTATTTT	CASSLQAGEWEDTQYF